What follows are 8 T cell receptor beta chains derived from one specimen sequenced in a study of T cell responses to AZD1222 COVID-19 vaccine. Libraries were prepared by immunoSEQ multiplex PCR; TCRdb keeps only in-frame clonotypes and omits some of them. The sample yields about 110,000 clones, 80% to 85% seen once. The material sequenced was peripheral blood, taken on day 0 of AZD1222 vaccination. The source is an adult in good health.

V and J are TRBV19 and TRBJ2-2; D may be TRBD1 or TRBD2 (6 bases each). The CDR3 runs 17 residues. Per germline, CDR1 LNHDA and CDR2 SQIVND (reference sequence). V lost 1 base and J 2 bases, leaving 14 bases between the germline ends. CDR3 in amino acids: CASSIGYGGPNTGELFF. The CDR3 region has the DNA TGTGCCAGTAGTATAGGATACGGGGGCCCCAACACCGGGGAGCTGTTTTTT.

The genes are TRBV30 and TRBJ1-1; 8 bases agree with TRBD1. This CDR3 region has 14 residues. Germline CDR1 reads GTSNPN; CDR2 reads SVGIG (reference sequence). V lost 3 bases, J lost 6 bases, and 9 bases stayed unmatched. The CDR3 DNA is TGTGCCTGGAGCATTAACCAGGGGGCGGCTGAAGCTTTCTTT. Its translation: CAWSINQGAAEAFF.

V and J are TRBV19 and TRBJ2-3, with D perhaps given as TRBD1 or TRBD2 (5 bases each). Between the trimmed V and J ends, which lost 4 bases and 4 bases, there was a span of 9 bases. The CDR3 consists of 13 residues. Germline assignment: CDR1 LNHDA and CDR2 SQIVND (reference sequence). CDR3: CASSRDLADTQYF. Here the CDR3 DNA reads TGTGCCAGTAGTAGGGACCTCGCAGATACGCAGTATTTT.

The CDR3 here is CASSIGRERTGELFF. For the CDR3, the DNA is TGTGCCAGTAGTATTGGCAGGGAACGCACCGGGGAGCTGTTTTTT. The rearrangement links TRBV19 to TRBJ2-2; tentatively, D is TRBD1 (5 bases). The CDR3 covers 15 residues. V was trimmed by 3 bases and J by 4 bases, leaving 12 bases between them. Germline assignment: CDR1 LNHDA and CDR2 SQIVND (reference sequence). The whole variable domain, filled in from reference TRBV19 and TRBJ2-2, reads DGGITQSPKYLFRKEGQNVTLSCEQNLNHDAMYWYRQDPGQGLRLIYYSQIVNDFQKGDIAEGYSVSREKKESFPLTVTSAQKNPTAFYLCASSIGRERTGELFFGEGSRLTVL.

This chain links TRBV4-1 with TRBJ1-2, with 7 bases aligning to TRBD1. V lost 6 bases, J lost 3 bases, and 4 bases stayed unmatched. The CDR3 covers 13 residues. The germline V gene encodes CDR1 MGHRA and CDR2 YSYEKL. CDR3 sequence: CASSLDRDYGYTF. CDR3 DNA: TGCGCCAGCAGTCTTGACAGGGACTATGGCTACACCTTC.

The CDR3 region is CASRTTGARLGYTF. For the CDR3, the DNA is TGTGCCAGCAGGACGACAGGGGCGCGTCTTGGCTACACCTTC. J is TRBJ1-2 and V is TRBV5-4; 8 bases agree with TRBD1. Germline CDR1 SGHNT, CDR2 YYREEE (reference sequence). J gave up 7 bases and V 5 bases, and 10 bases lay outside the gene matches. The length of the CDR3 is 14 residues.

This clone was picked up one time. This chain links TRBV5-1 with TRBJ2-7; D may be TRBD1 (6 bases). This CDR3 spans 15 amino acids. CDR1 and CDR2 (germline): SGHRS, YFSETQ. Trimming cost V 2 bases and J 2 bases, with 14 bases left between them. CDR3 amino acids: CASSFGTGFTYEQYF. CDR3 DNA: TGCGCCAGCAGCTTCGGCACAGGGTTCACCTACGAGCAGTACTTC.

This chain links TRBV28 with TRBJ2-1, with TRBD2 matching 7 bases. The V and J ends lost 7 bases and 3 bases, in that order; junction bases with no gene match: 9. The CDR3 loop spans 15 amino acids. The germline V gene has CDR1 MDHEN and CDR2 SYDVKM. CDR3 nucleotide sequence: TGTGCCAGCAAGGAGGGGCTAGCGGTCTACAATGAGCAGTTCTTC. It encodes CASKEGLAVYNEQFF.